The rows below give T cell receptor beta chains drawn from one sample of a study of cytomegalovirus exposure and HLA in healthy donors. Method: immunoSEQ multiplex PCR; TCRdb's copy keeps in-frame clones and lacks some. The data show over 100,000 clones, 88% seen once. Sequencing input: PBMCs. All receptors come from a young woman in good health and CMV-seronegative. The CDR3 runs from the conserved cysteine through the conserved F or W. D genes are given only for firm matches. Some rows have no size entry. The others give once, few or many, or a class for an expanded clone.

clone size,D gene,CDR3 length,J gene,V gene,CDR3 protein
NA,NA,15,TRBJ1-1,TRBV6-1,CASSEVLGMLAEAFF
NA,TRBD1,16,TRBJ2-7,TRBV19,CASSIGKGTGHYEQYF
NA,NA,12,TRBJ2-7,TRBV7-9,CASSLVSYEQYF
NA,NA,16,TRBJ1-6,TRBV5-4,CASSPGLRGGNSPLHF
NA,NA,15,TRBJ1-1,TRBV7-9,CASRSLEGTNTEAFF
NA,TRBD2,11,TRBJ2-3,TRBV29-1,CSAGGADTQYF
few,TRBD2,14,TRBJ2-7,TRBV28,CASSSGSRNYEQYF
NA,TRBD2,14,TRBJ2-5,TRBV6-1,CACRLAGGGETQYF
NA,TRBD1,14,TRBJ2-7,TRBV14,CASSQYRGVYEQYF
NA,TRBD2,16,TRBJ2-2,TRBV5-1,CASSLGLAGNTGELFF
NA,NA,13,TRBJ2-7,TRBV7-2,CASSSVPDYEQYF
NA,TRBD1,15,TRBJ1-5,TRBV30,CAWSPGQGESQPQHF
NA,NA,12,TRBJ1-1,TRBV18,CASSPLFPEAFF
NA,NA,14,TRBJ2-7,TRBV28,CASSLTGDSYEQYF
NA,NA,15,TRBJ2-3,TRBV7-7,CASSPAGSSTDTQYF
NA,TRBD1,16,TRBJ1-1,TRBV13,CASSPQTGAKNTEAFF
NA,TRBD1,15,TRBJ2-7,TRBV5-1,CASSATGGSLGPQYF
NA,NA,14,TRBJ2-7,TRBV7-9,CASSAPRGVSEQYF
NA,NA,15,TRBJ1-6,TRBV5-6,CASSLPGSYNSPLHF
NA,TRBD2,14,TRBJ2-5,TRBV13,CASSLGWGGETQYF
NA,NA,13,TRBJ1-1,TRBV4-1,CASSQGPTNRAFF
NA,TRBD1,14,TRBJ1-1,TRBV25-1,CASSEPGDRELAFF
NA,TRBD1,14,TRBJ2-1,TRBV7-6,CASSLSNLGQEQFF
NA,TRBD2,13,TRBJ2-1,TRBV2,CASKAGPNNEQFF
NA,NA,15,TRBJ2-5,TRBV15,CATSPTGRLQETQYF
NA,NA,13,TRBJ1-1,TRBV29-1,CSARTVQNTEAFF
NA,NA,16,TRBJ1-2,TRBV5-1,CASSPGGGVGGYGYTF
few,TRBD1,16,TRBJ1-4,TRBV6-1,CASSEAMTGRGEKLFF
NA,NA,14,TRBJ1-1,TRBV7-6,CASSPGEWGTEAFF
NA,NA,12,TRBJ2-5,TRBV10-3,CAISESSGDQYF
NA,NA,14,TRBJ1-2,TRBV7-2,CASSLGGGNYGYTF
NA,NA,13,TRBJ1-6,TRBV29-1,CSVTLGGSSPLHF
NA,TRBD2,14,TRBJ2-7,TRBV9,CASSVERGPREQYF
NA,TRBD1,16,TRBJ2-5,TRBV9,CASSVAGQGVGETQYF
NA,TRBD1,14,TRBJ1-1,TRBV4-1,CASSPNRGYAEAFF
NA,TRBD1,19,TRBJ2-7,TRBV5-1,CASSFRGGPGTGDSYEQYF
NA,NA,12,TRBJ1-2,TRBV2,CASRYRPYGYTF
NA,NA,15,TRBJ1-5,TRBV18,CASSPRASGSQPQHF
NA,NA,14,TRBJ2-7,TRBV5-4,CASSPDLNFYEQYF
NA,NA,13,TRBJ1-5,TRBV27,CASSSLSNQPQHF
few,TRBD1,15,TRBJ2-3,TRBV6-5,CASSGRGLPPDTQYF
NA,TRBD1,14,TRBJ2-7,TRBV7-2,CASSFGTGEDEQYF
NA,TRBD1,13,TRBJ1-4,TRBV9,CASSETGAEKLFF
NA,NA,17,TRBJ1-5,TRBV27,CASSPNPGTRGNQPQHF
NA,TRBD1,14,TRBJ2-7,TRBV28,CASNLDRVGYEQYF
NA,NA,12,TRBJ1-1,TRBV30,CAWSVTVGEAFF
NA,NA,15,TRBJ2-5,TRBV28,CASSFRGSGSVTQYF
NA,NA,15,TRBJ1-5,TRBV4-3,CASSQEQGLNQPQHF
NA,NA,18,TRBJ2-2,TRBV11-3,CASSLGPQTGLDTGELFF
NA,NA,14,TRBJ2-3,TRBV28,CASMVGGPTDTQYF
NA,NA,15,TRBJ1-4,TRBV5-1,CASSRGSATNEKLFF
NA,NA,16,TRBJ2-1,TRBV11-2,CASIRGAVDPKDEQFF
NA,NA,13,TRBJ1-1,TRBV18,CASSPPGSPKAFF
NA,TRBD2,13,TRBJ2-1,TRBV18,CASSPRSGMQQFF